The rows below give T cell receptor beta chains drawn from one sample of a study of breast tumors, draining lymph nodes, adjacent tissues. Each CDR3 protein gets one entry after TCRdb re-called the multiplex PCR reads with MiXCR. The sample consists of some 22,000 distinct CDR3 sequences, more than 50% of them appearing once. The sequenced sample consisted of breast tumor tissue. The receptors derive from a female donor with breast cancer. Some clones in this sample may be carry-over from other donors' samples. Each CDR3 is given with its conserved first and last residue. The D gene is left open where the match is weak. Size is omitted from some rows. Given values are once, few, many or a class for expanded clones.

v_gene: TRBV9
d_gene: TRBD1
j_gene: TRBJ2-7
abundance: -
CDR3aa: CASSGQGAYEQYF
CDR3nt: TGTGCCAGCAGCGGACAGGGGGCTTACGAGCAGTACTTC

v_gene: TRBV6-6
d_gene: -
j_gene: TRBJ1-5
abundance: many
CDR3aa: CASSRQNSNQPQHF
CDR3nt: TGTGCCAGCAGTAGACAGAATAGCAATCAGCCCCAGCATTTT

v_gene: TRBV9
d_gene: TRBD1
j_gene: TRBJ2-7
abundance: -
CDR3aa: CASSVGTGLNEQYF
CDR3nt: TGTGCCAGCAGCGTTGGGACAGGGTTAAACGAGCAGTACTTC

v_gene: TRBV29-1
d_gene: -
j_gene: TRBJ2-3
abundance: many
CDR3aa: CSVDAGSVTDTQYF
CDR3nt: TGCAGCGTTGATGCGGGATCGGTCACAGATACGCAGTATTTT

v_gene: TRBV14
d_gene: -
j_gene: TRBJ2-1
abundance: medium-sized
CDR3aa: CASSRFSGSGNEQFF
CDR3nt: TGTGCCAGCAGCCGGTTCAGCGGTTCGGGGAATGAGCAGTTCTTC

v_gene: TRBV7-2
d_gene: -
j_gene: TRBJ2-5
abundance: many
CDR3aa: CASSDLSQETQYF
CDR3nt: TGTGCCAGCAGCGACTTGTCACAAGAGACCCAGTACTTC

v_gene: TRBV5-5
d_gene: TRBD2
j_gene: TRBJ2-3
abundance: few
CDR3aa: CASSLTSAGYDTQYF
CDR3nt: TGTGCCAGCAGCTTGACTAGCGCGGGGTACGATACGCAGTATTTT

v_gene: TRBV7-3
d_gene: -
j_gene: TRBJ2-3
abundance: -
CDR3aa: CASSLMAGGTDTQYF
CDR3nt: TGTGCCAGCAGCTTAATGGCAGGGGGCACAGATACGCAGTATTTT

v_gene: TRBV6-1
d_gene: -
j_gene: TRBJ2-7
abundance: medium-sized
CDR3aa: CASSVSSVGEQYF
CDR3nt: TGTGCCAGCAGTGTGAGTAGTGTCGGCGAGCAGTACTTC

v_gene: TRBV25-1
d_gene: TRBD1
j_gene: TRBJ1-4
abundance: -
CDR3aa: CASRTGGEKLFF
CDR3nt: TGTGCCAGCAGAACAGGGGGTGAAAAACTGTTTTTT

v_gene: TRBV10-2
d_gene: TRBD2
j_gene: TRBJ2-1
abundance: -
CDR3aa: CASRTSGPYNEQFF
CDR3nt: TGCGCCAGCAGGACTAGCGGGCCTTACAATGAGCAGTTCTTC

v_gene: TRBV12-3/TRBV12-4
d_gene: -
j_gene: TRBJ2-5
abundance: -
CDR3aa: CASSVQGFQFLRLLQETQYF
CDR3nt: TGTGCCAGCAGTGTTCAGGGTTTCCAGTTCCTCCGACTCCTACAAGAGACCCAGTACTTC

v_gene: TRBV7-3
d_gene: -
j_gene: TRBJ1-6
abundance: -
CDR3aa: CASSPDINYNSPLHF
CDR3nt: TGTGCCAGCAGCCCCGATATAAACTATAATTCGCCCCTCCACTTT

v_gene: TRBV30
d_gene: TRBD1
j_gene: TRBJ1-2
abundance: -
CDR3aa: CAWSIVPFGQGEYGYTF
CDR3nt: TGTGCCTGGAGCATAGTCCCCTTCGGACAGGGGGAGTATGGCTACACCTTC

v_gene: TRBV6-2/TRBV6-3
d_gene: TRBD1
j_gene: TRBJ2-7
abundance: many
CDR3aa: CASSSTGQGAGSYEQYF
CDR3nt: TGTGCCAGCAGTTCGACGGGACAGGGTGCCGGATCCTACGAGCAGTACTTC

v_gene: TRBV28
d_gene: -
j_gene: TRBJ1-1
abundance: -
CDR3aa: CASSPRPGREPVLAFF
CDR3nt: TGTGCCAGCAGTCCCCGGCCGGGACGGGAACCTGTTCTGGCTTTCTTT

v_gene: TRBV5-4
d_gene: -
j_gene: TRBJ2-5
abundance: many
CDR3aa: CASSLTHTQGGETQYF
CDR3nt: TGTGCCAGCAGCTTAACCCACACACAGGGAGGGGAGACCCAGTACTTC

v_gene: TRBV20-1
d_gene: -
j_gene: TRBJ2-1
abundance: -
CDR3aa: CSARIENNQQFF
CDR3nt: TGCAGTGCTAGGATAGAGAACAATCAGCAGTTCTTC

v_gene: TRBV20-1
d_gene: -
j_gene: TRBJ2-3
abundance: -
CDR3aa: CSARDAGAGTDTQYF
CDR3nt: TGCAGTGCTAGAGATGCGGGGGCGGGCACAGATACGCAGTATTTT

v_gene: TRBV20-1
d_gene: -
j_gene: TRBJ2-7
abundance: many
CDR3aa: CSARGDTGEGYEQYF
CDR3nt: TGCAGTGCTAGAGGTGACACGGGAGAGGGGTACGAGCAGTACTTC

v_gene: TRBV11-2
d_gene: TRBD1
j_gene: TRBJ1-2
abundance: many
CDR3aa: CASSLAPGGNYGYTF
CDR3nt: TGTGCCAGCAGCTTAGCCCCAGGGGGTAACTATGGCTACACCTTC

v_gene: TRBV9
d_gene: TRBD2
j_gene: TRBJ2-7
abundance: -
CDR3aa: CASSEAWAGGYEQYF
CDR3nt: TGTGCCAGCAGTGAAGCTTGGGCGGGAGGCTACGAGCAGTACTTC

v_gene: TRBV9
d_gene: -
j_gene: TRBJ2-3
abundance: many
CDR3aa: CASSPGTHTDTQYF
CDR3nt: TGTGCCAGCAGCCCAGGGACGCACACAGATACGCAGTATTTT

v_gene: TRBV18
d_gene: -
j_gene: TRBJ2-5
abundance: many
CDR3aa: CASSPLGQQETQYF
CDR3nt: TGTGCCAGCTCACCGTTGGGACAACAAGAGACCCAGTACTTC

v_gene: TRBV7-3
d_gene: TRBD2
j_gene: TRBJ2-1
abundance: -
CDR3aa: CASSLIRGETQFF
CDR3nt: TGTGCCAGCAGCTTAATACGGGGGGAGACCCAGTTCTTC

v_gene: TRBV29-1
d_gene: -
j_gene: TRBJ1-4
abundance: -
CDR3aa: CSVRSDDAEKLFF
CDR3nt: TGCAGCGTTCGGTCGGACGACGCTGAAAAACTGTTTTTT

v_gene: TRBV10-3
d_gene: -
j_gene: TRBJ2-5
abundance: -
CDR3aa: CTIRMTGSETQCF
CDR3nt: TGTACCATCAGGATGACAGGTTCGGAGACCCAGTGCTTC

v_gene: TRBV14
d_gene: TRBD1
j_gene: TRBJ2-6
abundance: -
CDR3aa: CASSHMDRDLPGANVLTF
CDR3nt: TGTGCCAGCAGCCATATGGACAGGGACCTACCTGGGGCCAACGTCCTGACTTTC

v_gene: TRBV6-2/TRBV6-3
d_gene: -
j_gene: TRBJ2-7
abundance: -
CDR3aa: CASSPPRVAAYEQYF
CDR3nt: TGTGCCAGCAGTCCTCCGAGGGTTGCCGCCTACGAGCAGTACTTC

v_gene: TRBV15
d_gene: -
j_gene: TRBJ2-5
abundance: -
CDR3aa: CATSSTQGIETQYF
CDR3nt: TGTGCCACCAGCAGTACTCAGGGGATAGAGACCCAGTACTTC

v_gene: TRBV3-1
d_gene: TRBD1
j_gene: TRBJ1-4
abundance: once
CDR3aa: CASSHTGQVVF
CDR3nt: TGTGCCAGCAGCCACACCGGACAGGTCGTTTTT

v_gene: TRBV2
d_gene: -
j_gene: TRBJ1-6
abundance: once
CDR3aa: CASSVDSPLHF
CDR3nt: TGTGCCAGCAGTGTCGATTCACCCCTCCACTTT

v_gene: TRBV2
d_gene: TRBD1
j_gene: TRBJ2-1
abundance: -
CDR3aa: CASNGQGAVGRFF
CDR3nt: TGTGCCAGCAATGGACAGGGGGCAGTGGGGCGGTTCTTC

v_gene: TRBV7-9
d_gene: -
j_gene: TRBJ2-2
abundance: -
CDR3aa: CASRIVNSGTANTGELFF
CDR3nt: TGTGCCAGCAGAATAGTCAATAGCGGGACAGCGAACACCGGGGAGCTGTTTTTT

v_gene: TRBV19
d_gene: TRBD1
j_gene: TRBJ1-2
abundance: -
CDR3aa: CASSTNQGALTHGYTF
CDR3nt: TGTGCCAGTAGTACCAATCAGGGGGCGCTCACCCATGGCTACACCTTC

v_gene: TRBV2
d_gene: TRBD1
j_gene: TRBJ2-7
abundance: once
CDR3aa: CASAGQGALEQYF
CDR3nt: TGTGCCAGCGCGGGACAGGGGGCGCTTGAGCAGTACTTC

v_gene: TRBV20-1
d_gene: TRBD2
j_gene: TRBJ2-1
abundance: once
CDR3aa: CSASELAGGQYNEQFF
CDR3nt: TGCAGTGCTAGTGAACTAGCGGGGGGGCAATACAATGAGCAGTTCTTC

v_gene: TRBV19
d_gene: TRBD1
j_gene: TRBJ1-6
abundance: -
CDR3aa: CASTQDRLNSPLHF
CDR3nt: TGTGCCAGTACCCAGGACAGGCTTAATTCACCCCTCCACTTT

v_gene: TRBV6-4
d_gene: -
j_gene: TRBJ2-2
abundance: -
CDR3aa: CASSQGTTLNTGELFF
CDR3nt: TGTGCCAGCAGCCAGGGGACAACCTTAAACACCGGGGAGCTGTTTTTT

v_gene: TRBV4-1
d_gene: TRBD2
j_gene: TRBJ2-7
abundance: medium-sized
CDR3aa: CASSQGWEGSYEQYF
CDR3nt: TGCGCCAGCAGCCAAGGGTGGGAGGGGTCCTACGAGCAGTACTTC

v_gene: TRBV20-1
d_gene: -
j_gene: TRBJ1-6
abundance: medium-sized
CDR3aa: CRAGSGGSPLHF
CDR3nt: TGCAGGGCCGGTAGTGGGGGATCACCCCTCCACTTT

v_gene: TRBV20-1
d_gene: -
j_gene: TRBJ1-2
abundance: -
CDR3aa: CSARFNGGGRDGYTF
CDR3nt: TGCAGTGCCAGATTTAATGGAGGAGGCAGAGATGGCTACACCTTC

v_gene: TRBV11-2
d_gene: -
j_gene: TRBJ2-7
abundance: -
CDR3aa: CATSKEVNPQSYEQYF
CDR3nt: TGTGCCACCAGCAAAGAGGTGAATCCCCAATCCTACGAGCAGTACTTC

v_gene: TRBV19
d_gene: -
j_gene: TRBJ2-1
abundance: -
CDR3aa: CASREWQGDSHEQFF
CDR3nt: TGTGCCAGTAGGGAGTGGCAGGGAGACTCCCATGAGCAGTTCTTC

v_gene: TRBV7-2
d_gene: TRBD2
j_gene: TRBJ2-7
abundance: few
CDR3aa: CASSFYGTNSYEQYF
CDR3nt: TGTGCCAGCAGCTTCTATGGGACTAACTCCTACGAGCAGTACTTC

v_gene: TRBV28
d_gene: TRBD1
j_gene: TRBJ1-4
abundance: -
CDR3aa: CASSGGGTGGNEKLFF
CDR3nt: TGTGCCAGCAGTGGCGGGGGGACAGGGGGCAATGAAAAACTGTTTTTT

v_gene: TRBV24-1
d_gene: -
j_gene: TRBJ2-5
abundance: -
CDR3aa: CATSDPSSPQETQYF
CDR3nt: TGCGCCACCAGTGATCCCTCAAGCCCTCAAGAGACCCAGTACTTC

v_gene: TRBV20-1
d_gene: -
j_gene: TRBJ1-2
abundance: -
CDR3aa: CSATREGPVHGYTF
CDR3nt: TGCAGTGCTACCCGAGAAGGGCCGGTCCATGGCTACACCTTC

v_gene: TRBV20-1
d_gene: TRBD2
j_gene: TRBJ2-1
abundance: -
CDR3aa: CSARVPRTSGRRWNEQFF
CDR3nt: TGCAGTGCTAGAGTCCCCAGGACTAGCGGGAGGCGTTGGAATGAGCAGTTCTTC

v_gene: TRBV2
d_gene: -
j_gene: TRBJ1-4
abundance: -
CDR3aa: CASSSGPANLGEKLFF
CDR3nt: TGTGCCAGCAGTTCGGGACCGGCGAATTTAGGTGAAAAACTGTTTTTT

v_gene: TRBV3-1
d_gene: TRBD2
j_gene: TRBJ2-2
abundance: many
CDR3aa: CASSRSGGAPGELFF
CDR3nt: TGTGCCAGCAGCCGGAGCGGGGGGGCCCCCGGGGAGCTGTTTTTT

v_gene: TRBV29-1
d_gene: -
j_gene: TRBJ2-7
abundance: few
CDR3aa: CSVGGERRSSSYEQYF
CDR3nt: TGCAGCGTTGGGGGGGAAAGAAGATCCAGCTCCTACGAGCAGTACTTC

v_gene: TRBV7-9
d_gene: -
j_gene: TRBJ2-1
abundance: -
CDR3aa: CASTVKRWEHFF
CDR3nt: TGTGCCAGCACCGTGAAAAGATGGGAGCACTTCTTC